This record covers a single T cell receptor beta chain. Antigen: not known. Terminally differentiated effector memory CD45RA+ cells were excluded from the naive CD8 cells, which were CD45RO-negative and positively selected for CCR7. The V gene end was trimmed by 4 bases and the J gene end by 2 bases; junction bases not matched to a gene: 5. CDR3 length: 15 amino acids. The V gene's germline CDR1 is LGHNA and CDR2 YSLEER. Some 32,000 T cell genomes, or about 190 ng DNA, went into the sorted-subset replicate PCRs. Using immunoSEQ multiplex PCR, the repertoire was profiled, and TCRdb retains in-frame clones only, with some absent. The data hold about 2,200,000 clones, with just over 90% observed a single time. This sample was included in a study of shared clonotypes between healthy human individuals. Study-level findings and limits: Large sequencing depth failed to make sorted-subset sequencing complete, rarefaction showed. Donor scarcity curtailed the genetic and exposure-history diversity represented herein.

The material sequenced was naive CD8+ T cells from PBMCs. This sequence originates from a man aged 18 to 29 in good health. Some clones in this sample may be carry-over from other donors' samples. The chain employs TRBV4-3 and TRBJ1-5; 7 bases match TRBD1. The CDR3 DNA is TGCGCCAGCAGCCGAAACAGGGGTGGCAATCAGCCCCAGCATTTT. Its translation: CASSRNRGGNQPQHF.